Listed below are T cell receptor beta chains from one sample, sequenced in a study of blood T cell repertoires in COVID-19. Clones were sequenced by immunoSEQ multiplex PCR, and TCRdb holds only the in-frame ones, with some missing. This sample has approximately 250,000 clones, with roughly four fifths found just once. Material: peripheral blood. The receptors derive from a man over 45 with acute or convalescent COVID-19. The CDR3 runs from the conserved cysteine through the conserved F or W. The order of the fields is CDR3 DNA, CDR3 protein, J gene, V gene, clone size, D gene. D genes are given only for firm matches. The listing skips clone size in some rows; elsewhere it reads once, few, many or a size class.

DNA: TGTGCCTGGAGTGTAGGGGACAGGGGCTTTCGGAATCAGCCCCAGCATTTT
CDR3: CAWSVGDRGFRNQPQHF
J: TRBJ1-5
V: TRBV30
size: few
D: TRBD1

DNA: TGCGCCAGCAGCTCCAGACAGGGGATGGACACTGAAGCTTTCTTT
CDR3: CASSSRQGMDTEAFF
J: TRBJ1-1
V: TRBV5-1
size: -
D: TRBD1

DNA: TGTGCCTGGAGTGTAGGTTGGAGGGGACCCTATAATTCACCCCTCCACTTT
CDR3: CAWSVGWRGPYNSPLHF
J: TRBJ1-6
V: TRBV30
size: -
D: -

DNA: TGTGCCAGCAGACGGACAGTAGGTGAAAACACCATATATTTT
CDR3: CASRRTVGENTIYF
J: TRBJ1-3
V: TRBV2
size: -
D: -

DNA: TGTGCCAGCTCACCACCAGCGGGGAACAATGAGCAGTTCTTC
CDR3: CASSPPAGNNEQFF
J: TRBJ2-1
V: TRBV18
size: once
D: TRBD2

DNA: TGTGCCAGCAGCTTGACAGGGGGCTCTTACAATGAGCAGTTCTTC
CDR3: CASSLTGGSYNEQFF
J: TRBJ2-1
V: TRBV11-2
size: -
D: TRBD1

DNA: TGCGCCAGCACGGATGTCGCCTTGGTTACGGGGGGACCCGCCGGGGAGCTGTTTTTT
CDR3: CASTDVALVTGGPAGELFF
J: TRBJ2-2
V: TRBV10-2
size: -
D: TRBD2

DNA: TGTGCCAGCAGCTTCACTTCAGGGTCCAGTGGGCAGTTCTTC
CDR3: CASSFTSGSSGQFF
J: TRBJ2-1
V: TRBV5-6
size: -
D: -

DNA: TGTGCCATCAGTGAGTCTAGCGGGAGTAGCCGATATGGATGGGATACGCAGTATTTT
CDR3: CAISESSGSSRYGWDTQYF
J: TRBJ2-3
V: TRBV10-3
size: -
D: TRBD2

DNA: TGCGCCAGCAGTGGGGCCTTAAACACCGGGGAGCTGTTTTTT
CDR3: CASSGALNTGELFF
J: TRBJ2-2
V: TRBV10-1
size: -
D: -

DNA: TGTGCCAGCAGTCTCCGTCTTGAGGGGGACAGCTCCTACAATGAGCAGTTCTTC
CDR3: CASSLRLEGDSSYNEQFF
J: TRBJ2-1
V: TRBV27
size: -
D: TRBD1

DNA: TGTGCCAGCAGCGGAAGCGGGAGTATTGCAGATGAGCAGTTCTTC
CDR3: CASSGSGSIADEQFF
J: TRBJ2-1
V: TRBV9
size: -
D: TRBD2

DNA: TGTGCCTGGAGTGTAATAGTTGCCACCGGGGAGCTGTTTTTT
CDR3: CAWSVIVATGELFF
J: TRBJ2-2
V: TRBV30
size: -
D: -

DNA: TGTGCCAGCAGACTAGCGGGGCTCAATGAGCAGTTCTTC
CDR3: CASRLAGLNEQFF
J: TRBJ2-1
V: TRBV28
size: -
D: TRBD2

DNA: TGTGCCAGTACCGTTTCCAGCTCCTATAATTCACCCCTCCACTTT
CDR3: CASTVSSSYNSPLHF
J: TRBJ1-6
V: TRBV19
size: -
D: -

DNA: TGTGCCAGTAGTCCTGGGCAGCAGATTAATGGCTACACCTTC
CDR3: CASSPGQQINGYTF
J: TRBJ1-2
V: TRBV19
size: -
D: -

DNA: TGTGCCAGCAGCCAAGGGGTAGGTGAGCAGTACTTC
CDR3: CASSQGVGEQYF
J: TRBJ2-7
V: TRBV9
size: -
D: -

DNA: TGTGCCAGCTGGGCCTCCGAGACAGGGGGTGATGGCTACACCTTC
CDR3: CASWASETGGDGYTF
J: TRBJ1-2
V: TRBV6-5
size: -
D: TRBD1

DNA: TGCGCCAGCAGCTGGGGACAGGGGGGTGCAGCTTTCTTT
CDR3: CASSWGQGGAAFF
J: TRBJ1-1
V: TRBV5-1
size: -
D: TRBD1

DNA: TGTGCCAGCAGCCTAAACCGGGACAGCCCCAACTATGGCTACACCTTC
CDR3: CASSLNRDSPNYGYTF
J: TRBJ1-2
V: TRBV7-3
size: -
D: TRBD1

DNA: TGTGCCAGCAGCCAAGGCCACGCCGGGACCCAGTACTTC
CDR3: CASSQGHAGTQYF
J: TRBJ2-5
V: TRBV14
size: -
D: -

DNA: TGTGCCAGTAGTATTAAGTCAGACTACGAGCAGTACTTC
CDR3: CASSIKSDYEQYF
J: TRBJ2-7
V: TRBV19
size: -
D: -

DNA: TGTGCCAGCAGCCAAGGATTCGCGACAGCCCAAGAGACCCAGTACTTC
CDR3: CASSQGFATAQETQYF
J: TRBJ2-5
V: TRBV3-1/TRBV3-2
size: -
D: -

DNA: TGTGCCAGCAGGCACTCCGGGACAGTAGGAACTAATGAAAAACTGTTTTTT
CDR3: CASRHSGTVGTNEKLFF
J: TRBJ1-4
V: TRBV28
size: once
D: TRBD1

DNA: TGTGCCACCCGGGACAGCTACTACGAGCAGTACTTC
CDR3: CATRDSYYEQYF
J: TRBJ2-7
V: TRBV6-5
size: -
D: TRBD1

DNA: TGTGCCAGCAGCCCAAAAGTAGGAGAGAGGAGAGGTAATGAGCAGTTCTTC
CDR3: CASSPKVGERRGNEQFF
J: TRBJ2-1
V: TRBV3-1/TRBV3-2
size: -
D: -

DNA: TGTGCCAGCAGTGAAGTGACAGGGGAGAGGACTGAAGCTTTCTTT
CDR3: CASSEVTGERTEAFF
J: TRBJ1-1
V: TRBV2
size: -
D: TRBD1

DNA: TGTGCCAGCAGCGCCTCGGGACATAGCAATCAGCCCCAGCATTTT
CDR3: CASSASGHSNQPQHF
J: TRBJ1-5
V: TRBV9
size: -
D: -

DNA: TGCGCCAGCAGCCCCGGACAGGGGAACGACGAGCAGTACTTC
CDR3: CASSPGQGNDEQYF
J: TRBJ2-7
V: TRBV5-1
size: -
D: TRBD1

DNA: TGTGCCAGCAATGACAGGGGAGTACCCTCAGATACGCAGTATTTT
CDR3: CASNDRGVPSDTQYF
J: TRBJ2-3
V: TRBV28
size: -
D: TRBD1

DNA: TGTGCCAGCAGCTTGGTAGGCACGCGGGTTGGCTACACCTTC
CDR3: CASSLVGTRVGYTF
J: TRBJ1-2
V: TRBV7-9
size: once
D: -

DNA: TGTGCCAGCAGTGAGCAGGCGAACACCTTC
CDR3: CASSEQANTF
J: TRBJ1-2
V: TRBV6-1
size: -
D: -

DNA: TGTGCCAGCAGCCCTACTACCGGGACAGTTTATTCACCCCTCCACTTT
CDR3: CASSPTTGTVYSPLHF
J: TRBJ1-6
V: TRBV14
size: -
D: TRBD1

DNA: TGTGCCAGTTCGCCGGGGATCTCCTACGAGCAGTACTTC
CDR3: CASSPGISYEQYF
J: TRBJ2-7
V: TRBV9
size: -
D: -

DNA: TGTGCCAGCAGCGTAGGAGTCAAGGGCAGGGGAAGACAAGAGACCCAGTACTTC
CDR3: CASSVGVKGRGRQETQYF
J: TRBJ2-5
V: TRBV9
size: once
D: -

DNA: TGTGCCAGTCGAGACGCCGGGACAGGGGGATATTATGGCAATCAGCCCCAGCATTTT
CDR3: CASRDAGTGGYYGNQPQHF
J: TRBJ1-5
V: TRBV19
size: -
D: TRBD1

DNA: TGTGCCAGCAGCCAAATCCGTCAGGACTCTAGCACAGATACGCAGTATTTT
CDR3: CASSQIRQDSSTDTQYF
J: TRBJ2-3
V: TRBV3-1/TRBV3-2
size: -
D: -

DNA: TGTGCCAGCAGTTACTCTCAGGGGTATGAGCAGTTCTTC
CDR3: CASSYSQGYEQFF
J: TRBJ2-1
V: TRBV12-3/TRBV12-4
size: -
D: -

DNA: TGTGCCAGCAGACCTACAGGGGGCGTTGGAAACACCATATATTTT
CDR3: CASRPTGGVGNTIYF
J: TRBJ1-3
V: TRBV28
size: -
D: TRBD1

DNA: TGTGCCAGCAACTCCCGGGGATTCTACGAGCAGTACTTC
CDR3: CASNSRGFYEQYF
J: TRBJ2-7
V: TRBV2
size: -
D: -

DNA: TGTGCCAGCAGCTTAGGACAGGGGAAATACGAGCAGTACTTC
CDR3: CASSLGQGKYEQYF
J: TRBJ2-7
V: TRBV5-6
size: -
D: TRBD1

DNA: TGTGCCAGCAGCGTTGGACATTATCCACCCGGGGAGCTGTTTTTT
CDR3: CASSVGHYPPGELFF
J: TRBJ2-2
V: TRBV9
size: -
D: -

DNA: TGTGCCACCAGCAGAGACGGAGAGCCGTATAGCAATCAGCCCCAGCATTTT
CDR3: CATSRDGEPYSNQPQHF
J: TRBJ1-5
V: TRBV15
size: -
D: -

DNA: TGTGCCTGGAGCTACGTGGGGCATTCACCCCTCCACTTT
CDR3: CAWSYVGHSPLHF
J: TRBJ1-6
V: TRBV30
size: -
D: -

DNA: TGCGCCAGCAGCTCGACTGCGGGGGCTGTCTACGAGCAGTACTTC
CDR3: CASSSTAGAVYEQYF
J: TRBJ2-7
V: TRBV5-1
size: once
D: -

DNA: TGTGCCAGCAGCCACGACACGGGAAACTATGGCTACACCTTC
CDR3: CASSHDTGNYGYTF
J: TRBJ1-2
V: TRBV4-2
size: -
D: -

DNA: TGTGCCAGTAGTGCCCGGACAGGCGAGGGCTACACCTTC
CDR3: CASSARTGEGYTF
J: TRBJ1-2
V: TRBV19
size: -
D: TRBD1

DNA: TGTGCCAGCAAAGACAGCCAAGGAAGCTCCTATAATTCACCCCTCCACTTT
CDR3: CASKDSQGSSYNSPLHF
J: TRBJ1-6
V: TRBV19
size: -
D: -

DNA: TGTGCCAGCAGCCCCGACCGGGGGCAGCCCCAGCATTTT
CDR3: CASSPDRGQPQHF
J: TRBJ1-5
V: TRBV11-3
size: -
D: -